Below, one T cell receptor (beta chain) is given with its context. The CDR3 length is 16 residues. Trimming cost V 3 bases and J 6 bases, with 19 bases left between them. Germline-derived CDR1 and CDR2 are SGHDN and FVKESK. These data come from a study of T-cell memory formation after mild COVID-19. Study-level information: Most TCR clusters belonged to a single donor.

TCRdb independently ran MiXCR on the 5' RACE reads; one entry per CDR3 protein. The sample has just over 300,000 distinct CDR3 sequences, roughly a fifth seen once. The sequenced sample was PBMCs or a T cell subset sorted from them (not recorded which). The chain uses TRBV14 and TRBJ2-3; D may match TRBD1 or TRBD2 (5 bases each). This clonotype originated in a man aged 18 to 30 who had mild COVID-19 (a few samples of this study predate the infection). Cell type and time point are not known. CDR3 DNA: TGTGCCAGCAGCCACCTCGAGGGACCTATCAGGGATACGCAGTATTTT. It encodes CASSHLEGPIRDTQYF.